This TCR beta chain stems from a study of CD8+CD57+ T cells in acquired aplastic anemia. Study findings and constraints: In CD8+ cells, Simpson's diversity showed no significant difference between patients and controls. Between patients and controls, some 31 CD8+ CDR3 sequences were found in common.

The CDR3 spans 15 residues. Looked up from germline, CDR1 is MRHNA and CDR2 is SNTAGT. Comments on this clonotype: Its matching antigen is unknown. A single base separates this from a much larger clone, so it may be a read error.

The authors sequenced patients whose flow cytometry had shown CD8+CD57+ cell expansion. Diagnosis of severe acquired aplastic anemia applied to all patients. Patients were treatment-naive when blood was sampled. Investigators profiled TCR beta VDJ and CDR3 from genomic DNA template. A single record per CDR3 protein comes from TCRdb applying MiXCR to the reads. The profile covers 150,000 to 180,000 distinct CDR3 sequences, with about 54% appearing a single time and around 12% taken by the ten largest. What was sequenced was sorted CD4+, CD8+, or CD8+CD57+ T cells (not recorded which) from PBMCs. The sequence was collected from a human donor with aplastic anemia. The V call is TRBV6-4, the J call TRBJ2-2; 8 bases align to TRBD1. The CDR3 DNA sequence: TGTGCCAGCAGTGCAACAGGGGGGAACACCGGGGATCTGTTTTTT. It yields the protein CASSATGGNTGDLFF.